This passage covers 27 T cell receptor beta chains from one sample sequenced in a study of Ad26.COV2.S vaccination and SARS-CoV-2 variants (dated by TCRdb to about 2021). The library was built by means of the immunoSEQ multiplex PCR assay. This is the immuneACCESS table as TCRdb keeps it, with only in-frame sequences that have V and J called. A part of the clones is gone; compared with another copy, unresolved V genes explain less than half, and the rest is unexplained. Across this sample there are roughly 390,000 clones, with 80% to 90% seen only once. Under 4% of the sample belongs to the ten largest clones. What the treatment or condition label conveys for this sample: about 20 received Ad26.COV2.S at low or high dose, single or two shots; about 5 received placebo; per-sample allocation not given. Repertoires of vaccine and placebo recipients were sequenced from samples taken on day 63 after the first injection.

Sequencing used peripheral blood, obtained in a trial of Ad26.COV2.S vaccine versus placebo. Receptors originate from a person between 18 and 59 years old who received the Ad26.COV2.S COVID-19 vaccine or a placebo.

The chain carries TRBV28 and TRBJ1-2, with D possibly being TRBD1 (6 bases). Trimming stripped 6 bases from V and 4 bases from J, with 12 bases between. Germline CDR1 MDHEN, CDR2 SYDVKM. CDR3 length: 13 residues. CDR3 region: CASSPDRPYGYTF. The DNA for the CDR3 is TGTGCCAGCAGCCCAGACAGGCCCTATGGCTACACCTTC.

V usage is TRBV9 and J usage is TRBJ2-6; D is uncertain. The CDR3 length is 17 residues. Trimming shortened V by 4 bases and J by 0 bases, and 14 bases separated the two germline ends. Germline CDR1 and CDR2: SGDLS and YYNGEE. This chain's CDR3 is CASSPNRQTSGANVLTF. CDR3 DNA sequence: TGTGCCAGCAGCCCAAACCGGCAGACCTCTGGGGCCAACGTCCTGACTTTC.

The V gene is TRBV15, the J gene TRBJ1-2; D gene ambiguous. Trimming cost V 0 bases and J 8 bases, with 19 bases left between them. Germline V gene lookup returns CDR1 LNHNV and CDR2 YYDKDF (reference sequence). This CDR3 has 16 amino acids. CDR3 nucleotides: TGTGCCACCAGCAGAGATCACCCCCGGCAATGGGAGGGCTACACCTTC. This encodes CATSRDHPRQWEGYTF. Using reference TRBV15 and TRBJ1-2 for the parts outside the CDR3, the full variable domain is DAMVIQNPRYQVTQFGKPVTLSCSQTLNHNVMYWYQQKSSQAPKLLFHYYDKDFNNEADTPDNFQSRRPNTSFCFLDIRSPGLGDTAMYLCATSRDHPRQWEGYTFGSGTRLTVV.

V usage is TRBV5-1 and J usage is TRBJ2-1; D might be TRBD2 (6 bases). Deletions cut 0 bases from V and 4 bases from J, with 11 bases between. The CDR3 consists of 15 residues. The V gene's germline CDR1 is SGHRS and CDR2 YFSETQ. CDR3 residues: CASSLGGTLYNEQFF. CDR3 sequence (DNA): TGCGCCAGCAGCTTGGGCGGGACCCTTTACAATGAGCAGTTCTTC.

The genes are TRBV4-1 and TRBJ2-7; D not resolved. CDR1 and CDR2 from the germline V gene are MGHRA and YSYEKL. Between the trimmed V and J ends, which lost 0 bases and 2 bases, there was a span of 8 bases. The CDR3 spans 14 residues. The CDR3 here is CASSQDPSTYEQYF. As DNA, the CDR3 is TGCGCCAGCAGCCAAGACCCCTCTACCTACGAGCAGTACTTC.

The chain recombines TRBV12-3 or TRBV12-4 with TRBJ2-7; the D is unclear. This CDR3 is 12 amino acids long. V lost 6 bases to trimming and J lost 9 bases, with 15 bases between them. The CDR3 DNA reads TGTGCCAGCAGCCCGACCCGAAACGCGCAGTACTTC. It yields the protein CASSPTRNAQYF.

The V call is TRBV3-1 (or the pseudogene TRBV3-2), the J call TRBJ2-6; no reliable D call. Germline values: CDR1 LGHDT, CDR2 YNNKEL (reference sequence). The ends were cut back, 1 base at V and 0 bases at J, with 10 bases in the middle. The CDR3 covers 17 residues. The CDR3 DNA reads TGTGCCAGCAGCCAAGTTTTGGGGTACTCTGGGGCCAACGTCCTGACTTTC. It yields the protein CASSQVLGYSGANVLTF.

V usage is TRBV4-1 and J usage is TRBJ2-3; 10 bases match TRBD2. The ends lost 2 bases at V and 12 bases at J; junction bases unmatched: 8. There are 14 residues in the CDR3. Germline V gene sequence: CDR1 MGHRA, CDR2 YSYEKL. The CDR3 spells CASSQRGLAVIQYF. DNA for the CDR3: TGCGCCAGCAGCCAACGAGGACTAGCGGTGATACAGTATTTT.

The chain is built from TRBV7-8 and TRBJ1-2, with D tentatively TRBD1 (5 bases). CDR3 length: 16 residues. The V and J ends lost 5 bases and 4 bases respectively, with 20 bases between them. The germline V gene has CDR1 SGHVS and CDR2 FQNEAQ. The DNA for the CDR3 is TGTGCCAGCAGCCCCCTGAGGCTTGGGGGACGCTATGGCTACACCTTC. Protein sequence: CASSPLRLGGRYGYTF.

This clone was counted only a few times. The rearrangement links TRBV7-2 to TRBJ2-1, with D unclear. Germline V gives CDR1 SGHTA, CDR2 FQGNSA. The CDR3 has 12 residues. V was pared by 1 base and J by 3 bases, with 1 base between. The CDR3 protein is CASSLDYNEQFF. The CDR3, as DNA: TGTGCCAGCAGCTTAGACTACAATGAGCAGTTCTTC.

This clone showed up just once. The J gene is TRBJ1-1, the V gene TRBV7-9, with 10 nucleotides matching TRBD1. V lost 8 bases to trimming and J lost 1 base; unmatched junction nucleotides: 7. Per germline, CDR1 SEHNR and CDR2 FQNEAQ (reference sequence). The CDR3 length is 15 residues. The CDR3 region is CASLGTGVENTEAFF. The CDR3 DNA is TGTGCCAGCCTCGGGACAGGGGTTGAGAACACTGAAGCTTTCTTT.

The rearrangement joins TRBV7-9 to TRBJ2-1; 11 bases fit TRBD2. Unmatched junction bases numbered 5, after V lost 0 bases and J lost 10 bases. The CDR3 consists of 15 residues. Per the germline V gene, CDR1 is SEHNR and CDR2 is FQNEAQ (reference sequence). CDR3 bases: TGTGCCAGCAGCTTAGCGCTAGCGGGGGGAGCCGAGCAGTTCTTC. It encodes CASSLALAGGAEQFF.

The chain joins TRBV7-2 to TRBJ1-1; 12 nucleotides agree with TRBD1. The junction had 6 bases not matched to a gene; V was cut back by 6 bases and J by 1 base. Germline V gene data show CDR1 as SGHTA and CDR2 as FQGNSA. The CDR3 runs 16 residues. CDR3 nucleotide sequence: TGTGCCAGCAGACCTAGGGACAGGGGGCGGAACACTGAAGCTTTCTTT. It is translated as CASRPRDRGRNTEAFF.

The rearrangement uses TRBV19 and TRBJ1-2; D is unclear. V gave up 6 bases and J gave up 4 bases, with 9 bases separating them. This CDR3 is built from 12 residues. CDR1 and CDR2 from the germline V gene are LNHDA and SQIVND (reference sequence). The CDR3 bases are TGTGCCAGTAGCATTAATCTCTATGGCTACACCTTC. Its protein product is CASSINLYGYTF.

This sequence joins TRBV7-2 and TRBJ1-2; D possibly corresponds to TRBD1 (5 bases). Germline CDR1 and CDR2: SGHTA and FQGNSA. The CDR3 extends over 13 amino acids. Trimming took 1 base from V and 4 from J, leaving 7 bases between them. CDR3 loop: CASSLDGTYGYTF. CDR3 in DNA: TGTGCCAGCAGCTTAGACGGGACCTATGGCTACACCTTC.

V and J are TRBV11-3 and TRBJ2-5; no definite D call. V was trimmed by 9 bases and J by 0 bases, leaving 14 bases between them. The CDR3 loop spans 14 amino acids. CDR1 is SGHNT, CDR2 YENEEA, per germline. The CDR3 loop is CARIPIDDQETQYF. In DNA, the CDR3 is TGTGCCAGGATCCCTATTGATGACCAAGAGACCCAGTACTTC.

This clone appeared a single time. CDR3 nucleotide sequence: TGTGCCACCAGCAGGGGGGGGAGGTCACCCCTCCACTTT. This sequence encodes CATSRGGRSPLHF. This chain links TRBV15 with TRBJ1-6; D possibly corresponds to TRBD1 (5 bases). Trimming stripped 3 bases from V and 10 bases from J, with 10 bases between. Germline loops: CDR1 LNHNV, CDR2 YYDKDF (reference sequence). The CDR3 totals 13 residues.

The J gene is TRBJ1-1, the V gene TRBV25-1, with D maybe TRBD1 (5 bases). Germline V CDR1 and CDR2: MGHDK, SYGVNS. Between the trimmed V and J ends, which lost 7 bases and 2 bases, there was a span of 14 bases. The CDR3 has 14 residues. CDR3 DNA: TGTGCCAGCATTCCCGGGGGGAGAAACACTGAAGCTTTCTTT. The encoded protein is CASIPGGRNTEAFF.

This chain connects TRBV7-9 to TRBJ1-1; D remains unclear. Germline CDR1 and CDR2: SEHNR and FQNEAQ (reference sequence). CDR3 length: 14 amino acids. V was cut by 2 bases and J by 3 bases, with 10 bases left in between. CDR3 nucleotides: TGTGCCAGCAGCTTAAGGGTCACGGACACTGAAGCTTTCTTT. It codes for CASSLRVTDTEAFF. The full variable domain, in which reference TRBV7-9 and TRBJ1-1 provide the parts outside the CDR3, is DTGVSQNPRHKITKRGQNVTFRCDPISEHNRLYWYRQTLGQGPEFLTYFQNEAQLEKSRLLSDRFSAERPKGSFSTLEIQRTEQGDSAMYLCASSLRVTDTEAFFGQGTRLTVV.

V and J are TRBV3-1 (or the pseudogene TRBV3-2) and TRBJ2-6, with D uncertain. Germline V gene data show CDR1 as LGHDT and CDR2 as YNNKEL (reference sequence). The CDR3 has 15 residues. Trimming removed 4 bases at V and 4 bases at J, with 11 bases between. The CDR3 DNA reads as TGTGCCAGCAGCCCCCGGTCTCCGGGGGCCAACGTCCTGACTTTC. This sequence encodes CASSPRSPGANVLTF.

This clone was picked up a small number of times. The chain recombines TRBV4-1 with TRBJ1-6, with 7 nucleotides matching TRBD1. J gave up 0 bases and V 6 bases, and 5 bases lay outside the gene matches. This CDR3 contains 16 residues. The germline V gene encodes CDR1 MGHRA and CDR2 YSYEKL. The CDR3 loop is CASRPDRSSYNSPLHF. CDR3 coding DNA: TGCGCCAGCAGGCCGGACAGGAGCTCCTATAATTCACCCCTCCACTTT.

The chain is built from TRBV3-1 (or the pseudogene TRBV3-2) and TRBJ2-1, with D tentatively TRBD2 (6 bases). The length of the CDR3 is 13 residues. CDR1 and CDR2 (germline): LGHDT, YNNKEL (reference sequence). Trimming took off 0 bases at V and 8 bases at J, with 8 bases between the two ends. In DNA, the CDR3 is TGTGCCAGCAGCCAAGAGTCTAGCGATGAGCAGTTCTTC. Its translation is CASSQESSDEQFF.

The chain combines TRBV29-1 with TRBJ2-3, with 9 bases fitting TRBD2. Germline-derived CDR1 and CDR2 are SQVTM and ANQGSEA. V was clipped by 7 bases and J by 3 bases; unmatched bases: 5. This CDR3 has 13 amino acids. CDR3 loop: CSGSGGSTDTQYF. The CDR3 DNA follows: TGCAGCGGTAGCGGGGGCAGTACAGATACGCAGTATTTT.

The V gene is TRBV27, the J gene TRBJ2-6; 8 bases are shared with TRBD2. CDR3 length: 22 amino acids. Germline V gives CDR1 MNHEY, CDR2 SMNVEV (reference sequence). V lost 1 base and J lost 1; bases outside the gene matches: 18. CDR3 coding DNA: TGTGCCAGCAGTTTATTGCGTTGGGGTCGGCTAGCGGGTACATCTGGGGCCAACGTCCTGACTTTC. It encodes CASSLLRWGRLAGTSGANVLTF.

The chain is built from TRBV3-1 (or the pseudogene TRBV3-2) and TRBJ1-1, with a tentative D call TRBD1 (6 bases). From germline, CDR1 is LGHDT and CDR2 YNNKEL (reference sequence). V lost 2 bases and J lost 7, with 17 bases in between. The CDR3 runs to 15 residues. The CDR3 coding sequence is TGTGCCAGCAGCCAAATTGAAGAGACAGGCGATGAAGCTTTCTTT. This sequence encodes CASSQIEETGDEAFF.

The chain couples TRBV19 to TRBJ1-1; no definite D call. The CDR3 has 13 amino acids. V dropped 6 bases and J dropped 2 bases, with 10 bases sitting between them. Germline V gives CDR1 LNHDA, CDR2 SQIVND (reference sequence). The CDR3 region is CASSLAYNTEAFF. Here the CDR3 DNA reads TGTGCCAGTAGCCTCGCCTATAACACTGAAGCTTTCTTT. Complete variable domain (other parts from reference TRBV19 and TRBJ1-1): DGGITQSPKYLFRKEGQNVTLSCEQNLNHDAMYWYRQDPGQGLRLIYYSQIVNDFQKGDIAEGYSVSREKKESFPLTVTSAQKNPTAFYLCASSLAYNTEAFFGQGTRLTVV.

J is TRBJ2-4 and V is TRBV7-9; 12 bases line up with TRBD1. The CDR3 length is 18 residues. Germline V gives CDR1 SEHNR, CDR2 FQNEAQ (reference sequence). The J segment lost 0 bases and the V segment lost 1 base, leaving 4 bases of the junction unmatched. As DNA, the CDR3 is TGTGCCAGCAGCTTAGTCGGGGACAGGGGGCTAGCCAAAAACATTCAGTACTTC. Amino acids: CASSLVGDRGLAKNIQYF.